This TCR beta chain appears in the sequencing data of a study of T cell responses to AZD1222 COVID-19 vaccine. The assay was immunoSEQ multiplex PCR, and TCRdb's table has in-frame clones only and misses some. This sample has fewer than 130,000 clones, with approximately 90% found just once. Whole-study results and caveats: Compared with day 0, the breadth and depth of the Spike-specific TCR repertoire rose significantly after two doses of AZD1222.

Turning to this clone: The antigen is not known.

The CDR3 extends over 15 amino acids. In germline, CDR1 is SGHDN, CDR2 FVKESK. J gave up 4 bases and V 4 bases, and 9 bases lay outside the gene matches. Sequenced here: peripheral blood, sampled on day 0 of AZD1222 vaccination. This TCR was sampled from an adult in good health. The chain couples TRBV14 to TRBJ2-7, with 8 bases identical to TRBD1. CDR3 loop: CASSPAGDRGYEQYF. The CDR3 DNA follows: TGTGCCAGCAGCCCAGCAGGAGACAGGGGTTACGAGCAGTACTTC.